This T cell receptor beta chain is from a study of cytomegalovirus exposure and HLA in healthy donors. The study's findings and limits: A later analysis found common viral pathogens apparently linked to several of the most significant clusters.

The PCR contained 60 Vbeta and 13 Jbeta primers. TCRdb's copy holds only in-frame clones and misses some; the assay was immunoSEQ multiplex PCR. The sample records 98,000 or so clones, roughly four fifths being singletons. A note on this clone: Its antigen is currently unknown.

The CDR3 is made up of 16 amino acids. The ends lost 9 bases at V and 3 bases at J; junction bases unmatched: 14. Germline V gene sequence: CDR1 ENHRY, CDR2 SYGVKD. This clonotype was sampled from a human donor in good health. The V and J genes are TRBV10-3 and TRBJ2-3; TRBD1 matches 8 bases. Sequencing input: PBMCs. The CDR3 bases are TGTGCCATAGCGTCCCCCCCAGGGGGCAGAACAGATACGCAGTATTTT. Translated: CAIASPPGGRTDTQYF.